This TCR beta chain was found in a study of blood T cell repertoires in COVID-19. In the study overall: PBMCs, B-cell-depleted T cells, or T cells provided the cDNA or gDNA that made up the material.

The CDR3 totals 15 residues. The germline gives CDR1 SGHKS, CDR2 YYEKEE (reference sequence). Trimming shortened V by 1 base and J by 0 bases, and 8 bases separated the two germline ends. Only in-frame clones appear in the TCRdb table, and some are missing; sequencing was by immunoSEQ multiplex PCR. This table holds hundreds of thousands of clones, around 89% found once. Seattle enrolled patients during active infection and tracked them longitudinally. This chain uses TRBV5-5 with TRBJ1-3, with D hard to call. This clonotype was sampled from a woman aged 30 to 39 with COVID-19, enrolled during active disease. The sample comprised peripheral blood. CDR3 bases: TGTGCCAGCAGCTTGACCCGGGGCTCTGGAAACACCATATATTTT. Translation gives CASSLTRGSGNTIYF.